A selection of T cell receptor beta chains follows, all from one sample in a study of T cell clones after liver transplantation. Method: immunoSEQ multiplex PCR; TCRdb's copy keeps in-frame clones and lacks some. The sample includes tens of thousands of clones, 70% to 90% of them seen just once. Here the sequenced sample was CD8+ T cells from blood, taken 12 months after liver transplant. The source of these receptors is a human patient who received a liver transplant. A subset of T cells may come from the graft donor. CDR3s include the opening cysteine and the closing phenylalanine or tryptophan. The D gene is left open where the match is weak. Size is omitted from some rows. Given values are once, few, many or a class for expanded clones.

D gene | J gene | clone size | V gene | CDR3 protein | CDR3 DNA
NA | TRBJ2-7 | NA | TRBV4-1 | CASSHEDISYEQYF | TGCGCCAGCAGCCACGAAGACATCTCCTACGAGCAGTACTTC
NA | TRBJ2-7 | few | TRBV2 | CASRDPRQANTLGISGSPYEQYF | TGTGCCAGCAGGGACCCCAGACAGGCCAACACATTAGGCATTAGCGGGTCCCCCTACGAGCAGTACTTC
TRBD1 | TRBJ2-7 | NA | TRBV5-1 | CASSSGQGMSSYEQYF | TGCGCCAGCAGCTCAGGACAGGGGATGAGCTCCTACGAGCAGTACTTC
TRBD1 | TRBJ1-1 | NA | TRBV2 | CASSAWTGMNTEAFF | TGTGCCAGCAGTGCATGGACAGGGATGAACACTGAAGCTTTCTTT
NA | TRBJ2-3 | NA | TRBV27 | CASKFLVGTDTQYF | TGTGCCAGTAAGTTTCTAGTAGGCACAGATACGCAGTATTTT
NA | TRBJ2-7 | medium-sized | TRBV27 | CASSLRAFSYEQYF | TGTGCCAGCAGTTTGCGAGCATTCTCCTACGAGCAGTACTTC
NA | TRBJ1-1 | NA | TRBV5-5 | CASSLRGEDTEAFF | TGTGCCAGCAGCTTGCGGGGGGAGGACACTGAAGCTTTCTTT
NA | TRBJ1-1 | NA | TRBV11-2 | CASSLLGSEAFF | TGTGCCAGCAGCTTACTCGGGTCTGAAGCTTTCTTT
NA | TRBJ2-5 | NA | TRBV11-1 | CASSPGGPVEETQYF | TGTGCCAGCAGCCCCGGTGGGCCAGTTGAGGAGACCCAGTACTTC
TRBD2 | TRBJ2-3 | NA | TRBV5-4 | CASSQVVAGGPQDTQYF | TGTGCCAGCAGCCAAGTCGTAGCGGGAGGGCCTCAAGATACGCAGTATTTT
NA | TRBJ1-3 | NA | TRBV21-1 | CASTAHPSSGNTIYF | TGTGCCAGCACCGCGCATCCGAGCTCTGGAAACACCATATATTTT
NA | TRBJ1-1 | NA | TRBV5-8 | CASSPGGQGEAFF | TGTGCCAGCAGCCCCGGGGGGCAGGGCGAAGCTTTCTTT
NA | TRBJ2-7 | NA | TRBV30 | CAWSVRVAYEQYF | TGTGCCTGGAGTGTACGAGTGGCCTACGAGCAGTACTTC
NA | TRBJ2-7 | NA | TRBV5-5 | CASSFSGSSYEQYF | TGTGCCAGCAGCTTTTCCGGGAGCTCCTACGAGCAGTACTTC
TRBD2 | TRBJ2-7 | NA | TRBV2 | CASSPPWTSARLEKEQYF | TGTGCCAGCAGTCCCCCCTGGACTAGCGCCCGCCTCGAGAAAGAGCAGTACTTC
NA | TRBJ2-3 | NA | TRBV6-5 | CASSSHDISDTQYF | TGTGCCAGCAGTTCCCATGATATCTCAGATACGCAGTATTTT
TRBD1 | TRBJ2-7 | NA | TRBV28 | CASSPRTGDSYEQYF | TGTGCCAGCAGTCCCCGGACAGGGGACTCCTACGAGCAGTACTTC
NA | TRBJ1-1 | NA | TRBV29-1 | CSASPGNTEAFF | TGCAGCGCGAGCCCAGGGAACACTGAAGCTTTCTTT
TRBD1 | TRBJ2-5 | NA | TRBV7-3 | CASSPGTGGSETQYF | TGTGCCAGCAGCCCCGGGACAGGGGGGTCAGAGACCCAGTACTTC
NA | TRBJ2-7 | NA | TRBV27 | CASSFSTNYEQYF | TGTGCCAGCAGTTTTTCGACCAACTACGAGCAGTACTTC
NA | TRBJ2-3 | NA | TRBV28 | CASSFRASTDTQYF | TGTGCCAGCAGTTTCCGGGCTAGCACAGATACGCAGTATTTT
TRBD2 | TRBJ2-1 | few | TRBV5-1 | CASSSNPGLAGNNEQFF | TGCGCCAGCAGCTCGAACCCGGGACTAGCGGGGAACAATGAGCAGTTCTTC
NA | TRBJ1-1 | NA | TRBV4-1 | CASSQEYRGPEAFF | TGCGCCAGCAGCCAAGAGTATCGCGGCCCTGAAGCTTTCTTT
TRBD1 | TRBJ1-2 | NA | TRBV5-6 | CASSLVRDSPNYGYTF | TGTGCCAGCAGCTTGGTCCGGGACAGTCCTAACTATGGCTACACCTTC
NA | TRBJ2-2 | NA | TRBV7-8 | CASSLIGGLGAGELFF | TGTGCCAGCAGCTTAATCGGGGGGCTCGGGGCCGGGGAGCTGTTTTTT
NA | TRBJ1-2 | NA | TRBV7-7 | CASSLIPRDYGYTF | TGTGCCAGCAGCTTAATCCCCAGAGACTATGGCTACACCTTC
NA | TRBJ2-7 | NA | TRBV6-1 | CASSPAPYEQYF | TGTGCCAGCAGCCCGGCCCCCTACGAGCAGTACTTC